Listed here is a single T cell receptor beta chain. Its specific antigen is unknown. Base qualities are missing; no much larger clone stands one base away. The data are from a study of cytomegalovirus exposure and HLA in healthy donors (dated 2017 in TCRdb). Study-wide context: The roughly 700 repertoires of the first cohort and the approximately 110 validation repertoires were produced on the same platform, according to a later analysis. The aim of the study was to test whether cataloging public T cell receptors could identify signatures of past pathogen exposure. Along with the roughly 670-subject first cohort, a separate validation cohort of around 110 different subjects was used. The study combined high-throughput TCR immunosequencing, statistical association of individual TCRs with disease status, and machine learning to predict cytomegalovirus infection status. The research as a whole found: The authors suggested that the approach could potentially be extended to other disease states and immunological phenotypes. In both the original and validation cohorts, the classifier was reported to diagnose cytomegalovirus status with high specificity and sensitivity. All 120 or so repertoires were used to score co-occurrence in the validation cohort in a later analysis, because that analysis had no HLA typing for the cohort. While some public TCRs were present in many individuals, most TCR sequences turned up only very rarely across donors. In vitro tests confirmed that a few of the cytomegalovirus-associated TCR beta chains recognize cytomegalovirus antigens. The study gave a list of about 160 TCR beta chains associated with cytomegalovirus. A later analysis found that TCRs clustered in the first cohort also tended to co-occur in the 120 validation repertoires, with approximately 93% of cluster scores above 0.

Taken from cysteine to phenylalanine, the CDR3 has 15 residues. The retained sequence is limited to the CDR3, 45 bases, with the frame set at the first base. CDR1 LNHDA and CDR2 SQIVND were looked up in the germline V gene (reference sequence). Cut back by 7 bases and 0 bases, the V and J ends lie 13 bases apart. Preparation of the library involved the immunoSEQ multiplex PCR assay. The source study handled its data this way. A statistical classification framework was built for diagnosing cytomegalovirus status from the catalog of TCR beta chain sequences. TCRdb stores this immuneACCESS table with in-frame sequences only. Part of the clones is absent; in the studies checked, under half of the shortfall reflects unresolved V genes, and no reason is known for the rest. V and J calls and clone size are those listed in that table; D and trimming were worked out from the DNA. The sample table holds 110,000 to 150,000 clones, of which roughly nine tenths were seen once. 0.6% to 0.8% of the sample comes from the top ten.

Donors formed part of the validation cohort, which comprised fewer than 150 subjects and was distinct from the first cohort of over 500 subjects. This chain is built from TRBV19 and TRBJ2-1; the D gene is perhaps TRBD2, from 5 matching bases. The sequence was collected from a man between 18 and 29 years old in good health and CMV-seronegative. Sequencing was performed on PBMCs. The CDR3 region reads CASNPSPSSYNEQFF. The nucleotide sequence is given as TGTGCCAGTAACCCTAGCCCGAGCTCCTACAATGAGCAGTTCTTC.